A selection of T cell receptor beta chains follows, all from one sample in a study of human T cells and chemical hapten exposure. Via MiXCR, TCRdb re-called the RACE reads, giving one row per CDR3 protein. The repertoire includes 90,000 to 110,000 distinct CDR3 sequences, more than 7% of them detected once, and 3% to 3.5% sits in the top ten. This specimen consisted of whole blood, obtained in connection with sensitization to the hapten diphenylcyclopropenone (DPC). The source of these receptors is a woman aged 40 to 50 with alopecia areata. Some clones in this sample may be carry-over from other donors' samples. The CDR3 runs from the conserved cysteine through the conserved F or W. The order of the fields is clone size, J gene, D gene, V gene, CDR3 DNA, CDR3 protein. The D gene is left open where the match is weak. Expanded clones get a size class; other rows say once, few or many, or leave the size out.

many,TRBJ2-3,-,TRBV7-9,TGTGCCAGCAGCCCTCGCCACACAGATACGCAGTATTTT,CASSPRHTDTQYF
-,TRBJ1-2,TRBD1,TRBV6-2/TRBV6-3,TGTGCCGGCAAACAGGGGAACGGCTACACCTTC,CAGKQGNGYTF
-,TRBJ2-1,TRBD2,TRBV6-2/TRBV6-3,TGTGCCAGCACCATATACGGGGGGGAGCAGTTCTTC,CASTIYGGEQFF
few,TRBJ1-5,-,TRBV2,TGTGCCAGCAGTGAATGGACTCAGCCCCAGCATTTT,CASSEWTQPQHF
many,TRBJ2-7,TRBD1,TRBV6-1,TGTGCCAGCCGCGGGACAGGGACCAACGAGCAGTACTTC,CASRGTGTNEQYF
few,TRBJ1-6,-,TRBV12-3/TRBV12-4,TGTGCCAGCAGTTTCTCCGGTCGGCAATCACCCCTCCACTTT,CASSFSGRQSPLHF
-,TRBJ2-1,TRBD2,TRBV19,TGTGCCAGTAGTCCAGCGGGGGGGCCGTACAATGAGCAGTTCTTC,CASSPAGGPYNEQFF
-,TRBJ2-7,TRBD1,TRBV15,TGTGCCACCAGCAGAGATCGGGGGACAGGGACCTACGAGCAGTACTTC,CATSRDRGTGTYEQYF
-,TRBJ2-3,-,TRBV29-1,TGCAGCGTTGTCCCCAGGTCGGTTCTAGATACGCAGTATTTT,CSVVPRSVLDTQYF
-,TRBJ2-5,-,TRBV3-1,TGTGCCAGCAGCTACCCCTGGGCCGGCCAAGAGACCCAGTACTTC,CASSYPWAGQETQYF
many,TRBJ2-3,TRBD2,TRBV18,TGTGCCAGCTCCGCTAGCGGGGGCGACTTCGATACGCAGTATTTT,CASSASGGDFDTQYF
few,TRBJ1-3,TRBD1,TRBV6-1,TGTGCCAGCAGTGAAGCCCAACAGGGGTGGGAAAACACCATATATTTT,CASSEAQQGWENTIYF
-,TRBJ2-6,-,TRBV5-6,TGTGCCAGCAGGCTCACAGGGACTGGGGCCAACGTCCTGACTTTC,CASRLTGTGANVLTF
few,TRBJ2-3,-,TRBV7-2,TGTGCCAGCAGCTTAGAAGGGGGATATACGCAGTATTTT,CASSLEGGYTQYF